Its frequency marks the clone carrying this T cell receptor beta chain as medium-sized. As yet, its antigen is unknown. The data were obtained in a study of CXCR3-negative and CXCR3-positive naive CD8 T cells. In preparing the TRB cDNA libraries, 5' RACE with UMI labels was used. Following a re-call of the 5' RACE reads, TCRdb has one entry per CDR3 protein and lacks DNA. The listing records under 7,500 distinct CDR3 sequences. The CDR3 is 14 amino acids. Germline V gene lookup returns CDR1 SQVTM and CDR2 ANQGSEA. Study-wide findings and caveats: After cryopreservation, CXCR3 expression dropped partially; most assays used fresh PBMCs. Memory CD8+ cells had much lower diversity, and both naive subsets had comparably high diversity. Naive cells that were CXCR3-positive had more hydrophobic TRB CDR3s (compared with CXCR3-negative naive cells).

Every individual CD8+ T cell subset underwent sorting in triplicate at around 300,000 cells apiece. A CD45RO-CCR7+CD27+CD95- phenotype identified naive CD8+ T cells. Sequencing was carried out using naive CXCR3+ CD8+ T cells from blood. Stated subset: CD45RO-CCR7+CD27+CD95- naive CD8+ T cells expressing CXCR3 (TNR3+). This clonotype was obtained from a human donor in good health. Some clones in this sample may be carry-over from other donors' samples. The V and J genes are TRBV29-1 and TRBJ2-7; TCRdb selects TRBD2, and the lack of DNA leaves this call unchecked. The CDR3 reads CSVEEPGGTYEQYF.